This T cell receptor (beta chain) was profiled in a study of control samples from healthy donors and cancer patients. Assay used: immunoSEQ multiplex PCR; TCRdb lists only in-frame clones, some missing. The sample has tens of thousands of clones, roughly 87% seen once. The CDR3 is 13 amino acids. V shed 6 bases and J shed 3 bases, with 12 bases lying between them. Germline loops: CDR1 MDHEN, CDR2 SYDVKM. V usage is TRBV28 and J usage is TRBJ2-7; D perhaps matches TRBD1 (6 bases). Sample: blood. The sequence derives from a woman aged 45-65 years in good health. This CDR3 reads CASSRDMVYEQYF. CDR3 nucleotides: TGTGCCAGCAGCAGGGACATGGTCTACGAGCAGTACTTC.